Shown below are 15 T cell receptor beta chains from a single sample sequenced in a study of PD-L1 blockade in urothelial cancer (dated by TCRdb to 2016 to 2017). The meaning of the sample's time point label: pretreatment peripheral blood. Library preparation employed the immunoSEQ multiplex PCR assay. Here the immuneACCESS table is served through TCRdb, limited to in-frame sequences with V and J called. Missing clones are a known gap in these copies; in checked studies unresolved V genes cover under half, and the rest lacks a known reason. Present in this sample are roughly 63,000 clones, about 76% of which were seen just once. The ten largest clonotypes hold about 2.9% of the sample. The source was PBMCs, collected around atezolizumab (anti-PD-L1) treatment. These receptors originate from a man between 65 and 85 years old with urothelial cancer.

The gene calls are TRBV19 and TRBJ2-3, with 9 bases identical to TRBD2. The germline V gene encodes CDR1 LNHDA and CDR2 SQIVND (reference sequence). The CDR3 is 15 residues long. Losses at the gene ends were 7 bases for V and 4 bases for J; bases not matched to a gene: 9. The CDR3: CASKGAAGGADTQYF. CDR3 DNA: TGTGCCAGTAAGGGAGCCGCGGGAGGGGCAGATACGCAGTATTTT.

The chain is built from TRBV11-2 and TRBJ1-5, with D possibly being TRBD1 (6 bases). The length of the CDR3 is 15 residues. V gave up 3 bases and J gave up 7 bases, with 16 bases separating them. Germline V lookup: CDR1 SGHAT, CDR2 FQNNGV. In nucleotides, the CDR3 is TGTGCCAGCAGCTTGGGGGCGGGGGCAGAGCAGCCCCAGCATTTT. It specifies CASSLGAGAEQPQHF.

The chain employs TRBV7-9 and TRBJ2-3; the D gene is possibly TRBD2 (6 bases). The CDR3 contains 13 residues. Germline lookup yields CDR1 SEHNR and CDR2 FQNEAQ (reference sequence). Trimming removed 0 bases at V and 14 bases at J, with 15 bases between. The CDR3 is CASSLAGRELLYF. The CDR3 bases are TGTGCCAGCAGCTTAGCGGGCCGGGAGCTTCTGTATTTT. The complete variable domain, with remaining parts taken from reference TRBV7-9 and TRBJ2-3, reads DTGVSQNPRHKITKRGQNVTFRCDPISEHNRLYWYRQTLGQGPEFLTYFQNEAQLEKSRLLSDRFSAERPKGSFSTLEIQRTEQGDSAMYLCASSLAGRELLYFGPGTRLTVL.

This clone was recorded once. The chain links TRBV19 to TRBJ2-7; TRBD1 matches at 7 bases. Germline CDR1 reads LNHDA; CDR2 reads SQIVND (reference sequence). This CDR3 contains 16 residues. J was trimmed by 0 bases and V by 5 bases; bases with no gene match: 10. DNA for the CDR3: TGTGCCAGTAGTGGTGAAACAGGGGTTAGCTCCTACGAGCAGTACTTC. Protein: CASSGETGVSSYEQYF.

The rearrangement links TRBV4-2 to TRBJ1-1; no reliable D call. Trimming pared 4 bases from V and 0 bases from J, leaving 12 bases between. Germline V gene sequence: CDR1 LGHNA, CDR2 YNFKEQ. The CDR3 runs 15 residues. The CDR3 bases are TGTGCCAGCAGCCCCAGGCAGCAGATGAACACTGAAGCTTTCTTT. Amino acid sequence: CASSPRQQMNTEAFF.

The chain combines TRBV18 with TRBJ2-5; D is ambiguous. The V gene lost 3 bases and the J gene lost 4 bases, with 12 bases spanning the gap. CDR3 length: 14 amino acids. Per germline, CDR1 KGHSH and CDR2 LQKENI. The CDR3 DNA is TGTGCCAGCTCACCCTCGACAAAAGGAGAGACCCAGTACTTC. It translates to CASSPSTKGETQYF.

The gene calls are TRBV9 and TRBJ2-7; D might be TRBD2 (5 bases). Germline CDR1 is SGDLS and CDR2 is YYNGEE. CDR3 size: 14 residues. V lost 2 bases, J lost 2 bases, and 11 bases lay in between. The CDR3 sequence is CASSVSGDTYEQYF. For the CDR3, the DNA is TGTGCCAGCAGCGTCTCCGGGGATACCTACGAGCAGTACTTC.

V is TRBV6-1 and J is TRBJ2-1; 7 nucleotides line up with TRBD2. Looked up from germline, CDR1 is MNHNS and CDR2 is SASEGT. V lost 2 bases, J lost 4 bases, and 5 bases stayed unmatched. The length of the CDR3 is 15 residues. In DNA, the CDR3 is TGTGCCAGCAGTGAAATCGCGGGAGCATACAATGAGCAGTTCTTC. This codes for CASSEIAGAYNEQFF.

V usage is TRBV19 and J usage is TRBJ1-5; no clear D. There are 13 residues in the CDR3. Germline CDR1 is LNHDA and CDR2 is SQIVND (reference sequence). The V end lost 5 bases, the J end lost 5 bases, and 10 bases lay between the germline ends. The CDR3 bases are TGTGCCAGTAGTCCGGGTAAAGATCAGCCCCAGCATTTT. It is translated as CASSPGKDQPQHF.

The chain links TRBV15 to TRBJ1-2; D might be TRBD1 (5 bases). Between the trimmed V and J ends, which lost 5 bases and 1 base, there was a span of 11 bases. Looked up from germline, CDR1 is LNHNV and CDR2 is YYDKDF (reference sequence). The length of the CDR3 is 14 residues. The CDR3 loop is CATSGGGYNYGYTF. CDR3 DNA: TGTGCCACCAGCGGGGGGGGGTATAACTATGGCTACACCTTC.

This chain connects TRBV7-9 to TRBJ2-1; 7 bases are shared with TRBD2. The junction had 4 bases not matched to a gene; V was cut back by 2 bases and J by 0 bases. This CDR3 comprises 16 residues. Germline CDR1 SEHNR, CDR2 FQNEAQ (reference sequence). The CDR3 region is CASSLSGTRSYNEQFF. The CDR3 bases are TGTGCCAGCAGCTTAAGCGGGACCCGCTCCTACAATGAGCAGTTCTTC.

This clone was seen only once. This chain links TRBV28 with TRBJ1-1; a possible D gene is TRBD1 (5 bases). The CDR3 contains 13 residues. Looked up from germline, CDR1 is MDHEN and CDR2 is SYDVKM. Trimming removed 7 bases from V and 0 bases from J, with 9 bases in between. In DNA form, the CDR3 reads TGTGCCAGCACGACAGTTATGAACACTGAAGCTTTCTTT. Amino acid sequence: CASTTVMNTEAFF.

The chain recombines TRBV5-6 with TRBJ1-5, with 7 bases that match TRBD1. With 4 bases clipped from V and 5 bases from J, the junction kept 6 bases outside the gene matches. Germline V CDR1 and CDR2: SGHDT, YYEEEE. The length of the CDR3 is 14 residues. The CDR3 region is CASSKGTVDQPQHF. In DNA, the CDR3 is TGTGCCAGCAGCAAAGGGACAGTCGATCAGCCCCAGCATTTT.

This clone was seen only a few times. The genes are TRBV29-1 and TRBJ1-1, with D unclear. This CDR3 has 14 residues. In germline, CDR1 is SQVTM, CDR2 ANQGSEA. V lost 4 bases and J 3 bases, leaving 15 bases between the germline ends. Written as DNA, the CDR3 is TGCAGCGTTGTCGGTGGCGGGAGTTACACTGAAGCTTTCTTT. It yields the protein CSVVGGGSYTEAFF.

This clone was counted only a few times. This chain links TRBV27 with TRBJ2-2; 11 bases line up with TRBD2. V trimming: 3 bases; J trimming: 4 bases; junction bases outside the gene matches: 4. This CDR3 has 16 residues. Germline V gene sequence: CDR1 MNHEY, CDR2 SMNVEV (reference sequence). This chain's CDR3 is CASSFSGRVPTGELFF. DNA of the CDR3: TGTGCCAGCAGTTTTAGCGGGAGGGTCCCCACCGGGGAGCTGTTTTTT.